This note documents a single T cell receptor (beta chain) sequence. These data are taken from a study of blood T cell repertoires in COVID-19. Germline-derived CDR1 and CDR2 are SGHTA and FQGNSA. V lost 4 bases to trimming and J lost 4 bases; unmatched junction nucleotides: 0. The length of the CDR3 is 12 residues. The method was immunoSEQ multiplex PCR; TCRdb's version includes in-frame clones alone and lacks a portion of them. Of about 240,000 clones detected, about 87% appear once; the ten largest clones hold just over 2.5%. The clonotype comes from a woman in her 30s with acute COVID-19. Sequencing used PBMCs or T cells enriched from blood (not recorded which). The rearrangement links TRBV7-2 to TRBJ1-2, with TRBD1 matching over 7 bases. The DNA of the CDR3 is TGTGCCAGCAGCTACAGGGGCTATGGCTACACCTTC. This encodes CASSYRGYGYTF.